This TCR beta chain stems from a study of metastatic and nonmetastatic thyroid tumors. The V gene's germline CDR1 is MNHNS and CDR2 SASEGT. V dropped 2 bases and J dropped 7 bases, with 14 bases sitting between them. This CDR3 is built from 14 residues. TCRdb used MiXCR to call clones anew from the PCR reads. The top ten clones hold approximately 20% of a sample with 60,000 or so clones, roughly 4.1% of them seen once. Until they underwent thyroid surgery, no patient had received any treatment. The source of this sequence is a female donor with papillary thyroid cancer or a benign thyroid nodule (not recorded which). Some clones in this sample may be carry-over from other donors' samples. What was sequenced was blood. The chain joins TRBV6-1 to TRBJ1-2; D is uncertain. This chain's CDR3 is CASSEQNRAGGYTF. DNA of the CDR3: TGTGCCAGCAGTGAACAAAATAGGGCTGGTGGCTACACCTTC.